The rows below give T cell receptor beta chains drawn from one sample of a study of a mutant IDH1 vaccine in newly diagnosed glioma. Their recognized antigens are unknown. Profiling relied on immunoSEQ multiplex PCR, and the TCRdb table lists in-frame clones only, not all of them. The table shows nearly 55,000 clones, with less than 90% occurring only once. Sample: PBMCs, taken from a glioma patient whose treatment included an IDH1 peptide vaccine. All receptors derive from a woman aged 18-29 years with glioma. CDR3s include the opening cysteine and the closing phenylalanine or tryptophan. The order of the fields is CDR3 length, D gene, J gene, V gene, clone size, CDR3 DNA, CDR3 protein. D genes are given only for firm matches. The size field is filled for only some rows; it gives once, few, many or a size class.

len: 15; d_gene: NA; j_gene: TRBJ1-4; v_gene: TRBV14; abundance: NA; CDR3nt: TGTGCCAGCAGCCCAATTCGGACCCCCAATGAAAAACTGTTTTTT; CDR3aa: CASSPIRTPNEKLFF
len: 16; d_gene: TRBD1; j_gene: TRBJ2-2; v_gene: TRBV15; abundance: NA; CDR3nt: TGTGCCACCAGCAGTGCCCGGGACAGGCGGACCGGGGAGCTGTTTTTT; CDR3aa: CATSSARDRRTGELFF
len: 15; d_gene: NA; j_gene: TRBJ1-2; v_gene: TRBV7-9; abundance: NA; CDR3nt: TGTGCCAGCAGCCCTAGCGGACACAATAACTATGGCTACACCTTC; CDR3aa: CASSPSGHNNYGYTF
len: 16; d_gene: TRBD2; j_gene: TRBJ2-3; v_gene: TRBV5-1; abundance: NA; CDR3nt: TGCGCCAGCAGCTTGGCTCTAGCGGTGAGCACAGATACGCAGTATTTT; CDR3aa: CASSLALAVSTDTQYF
len: 12; d_gene: NA; j_gene: TRBJ2-3; v_gene: TRBV7-3; abundance: NA; CDR3nt: TGTGCCAGCAGCCGGAGCGTAGATACGCAGTATTTT; CDR3aa: CASSRSVDTQYF
len: 14; d_gene: NA; j_gene: TRBJ1-4; v_gene: TRBV28; abundance: NA; CDR3nt: TGTGCCAGCAGTTTTTTTGGGGTAGGGGAAAAACTGTTTTTT; CDR3aa: CASSFFGVGEKLFF
len: 13; d_gene: NA; j_gene: TRBJ2-7; v_gene: TRBV7-2; abundance: NA; CDR3nt: TGTGCCAGCAGCTTAAATCCAGTCCTCGAGCAGTACTTC; CDR3aa: CASSLNPVLEQYF
len: 14; d_gene: TRBD1; j_gene: TRBJ1-1; v_gene: TRBV4-3; abundance: few; CDR3nt: TGCGCCAGCCGACGGGACAGAATAAGTCCGGAAGCTTTCTTT; CDR3aa: CASRRDRISPEAFF
len: 16; d_gene: TRBD2; j_gene: TRBJ2-1; v_gene: TRBV14; abundance: NA; CDR3nt: TGTGCCAGCAGCCCATGGACTAGCGGGGACTACAATGAGCAGTTCTTC; CDR3aa: CASSPWTSGDYNEQFF
len: 15; d_gene: NA; j_gene: TRBJ1-5; v_gene: TRBV10-2; abundance: NA; CDR3nt: TGCGCCAGCAGTTCCACGTCGGGGGTTTCGCAGCCCCAGCATTTT; CDR3aa: CASSSTSGVSQPQHF
len: 14; d_gene: NA; j_gene: TRBJ2-3; v_gene: TRBV10-3; abundance: NA; CDR3nt: TGTGCCATCAGTGAGTCGGACGGAACAGATACGCAGTATTTT; CDR3aa: CAISESDGTDTQYF
len: 14; d_gene: TRBD1; j_gene: TRBJ1-2; v_gene: TRBV7-2; abundance: NA; CDR3nt: TGTGCCAGCAGCCCCCCAGACAGGGACTATGGCTACACCTTC; CDR3aa: CASSPPDRDYGYTF
len: 14; d_gene: NA; j_gene: TRBJ2-7; v_gene: TRBV19; abundance: NA; CDR3nt: TGTGCCAGTAGCCCCTCGACAGGCTCCTACGAGCAGTACTTC; CDR3aa: CASSPSTGSYEQYF
len: 16; d_gene: TRBD1; j_gene: TRBJ1-2; v_gene: TRBV5-6; abundance: NA; CDR3nt: TGTGCCAGCAGCTCCTTTACCACAGGGGTCAACTATGGCTACACCTTC; CDR3aa: CASSSFTTGVNYGYTF
len: 12; d_gene: TRBD1; j_gene: TRBJ1-2; v_gene: TRBV19; abundance: NA; CDR3nt: TGTGCCAGTGAACAGGGGAACTATGGCTACACCTTC; CDR3aa: CASEQGNYGYTF
len: 15; d_gene: NA; j_gene: TRBJ1-2; v_gene: TRBV27; abundance: NA; CDR3nt: TGTGCCAGCAGTTTAGGAGGGGGTTTTAACTATGGCTACACCTTC; CDR3aa: CASSLGGGFNYGYTF
len: 13; d_gene: NA; j_gene: TRBJ1-2; v_gene: TRBV7-9; abundance: NA; CDR3nt: TGTGCCAGCAGCTTAAATCCGAGGGATGGCTACACCTTC; CDR3aa: CASSLNPRDGYTF
len: 13; d_gene: NA; j_gene: TRBJ2-5; v_gene: TRBV29-1; abundance: NA; CDR3nt: TGCAGCGTTCCATGGGACACCCAAGAGACCCAGTACTTC; CDR3aa: CSVPWDTQETQYF
len: 14; d_gene: NA; j_gene: TRBJ1-2; v_gene: TRBV10-3; abundance: few; CDR3nt: TGTGCCATCAGTGAGTCAAGCAGGAACTCTGGCTACACCTTC; CDR3aa: CAISESSRNSGYTF
len: 14; d_gene: NA; j_gene: TRBJ2-1; v_gene: TRBV5-6; abundance: NA; CDR3nt: TGTGCCAGCACCAAGAGTGCGGGATTTAATGAGCAGTTCTTC; CDR3aa: CASTKSAGFNEQFF
len: 14; d_gene: NA; j_gene: TRBJ2-5; v_gene: TRBV11-3; abundance: NA; CDR3nt: TGTGCCAGCAGGAAAGACAGATACCAAGAGACCCAGTACTTC; CDR3aa: CASRKDRYQETQYF
len: 13; d_gene: NA; j_gene: TRBJ2-7; v_gene: TRBV5-1; abundance: NA; CDR3nt: TGCGCCAGCAGCTTGGTCCCGGGCTACGAGCAGTACTTC; CDR3aa: CASSLVPGYEQYF
len: 14; d_gene: NA; j_gene: TRBJ2-1; v_gene: TRBV5-1; abundance: NA; CDR3nt: TGCGCCAGCAGCTTGGCACTAGATGTGAATGAGCAGTTCTTC; CDR3aa: CASSLALDVNEQFF
len: 15; d_gene: TRBD1; j_gene: TRBJ2-1; v_gene: TRBV7-8; abundance: NA; CDR3nt: TGTGCCAGCAGCGCCGGGACAGGGATGACCAATGAGCAGTTCTTC; CDR3aa: CASSAGTGMTNEQFF
len: 15; d_gene: TRBD1; j_gene: TRBJ2-2; v_gene: TRBV6-4; abundance: NA; CDR3nt: TGTGCCAGCAGTGAAACAGGGGGCGACACCGGGGAGCTGTTTTTT; CDR3aa: CASSETGGDTGELFF
len: 15; d_gene: NA; j_gene: TRBJ2-7; v_gene: TRBV28; abundance: NA; CDR3nt: TGTGCCAGCAGTTTATGGGTGGCACAGGCGGACGAGCAGTACTTC; CDR3aa: CASSLWVAQADEQYF
len: 14; d_gene: NA; j_gene: TRBJ1-1; v_gene: TRBV6-5; abundance: NA; CDR3nt: TGTGCCAGCAGCCACACAGTGGGAGGAACTGAAGCTTTCTTT; CDR3aa: CASSHTVGGTEAFF
len: 11; d_gene: NA; j_gene: TRBJ1-5; v_gene: TRBV12-5; abundance: few; CDR3nt: TGTGCTAGTGGTTTAAATCAGCCCCAGCATTTT; CDR3aa: CASGLNQPQHF
len: 16; d_gene: TRBD2; j_gene: TRBJ2-7; v_gene: TRBV5-1; abundance: NA; CDR3nt: TGCGCCAGCAGCCAAAGACTAGCGGGGGGGAGGTACGAGCAGTACTTC; CDR3aa: CASSQRLAGGRYEQYF
len: 11; d_gene: NA; j_gene: TRBJ2-5; v_gene: TRBV5-1; abundance: NA; CDR3nt: TGCGCCAGCAGCCCTGAGGTGACCCAGTACTTC; CDR3aa: CASSPEVTQYF